This TCR beta chain was documented in a study of blood T cell repertoires in COVID-19 (TCRdb year 2020). Regarding the research as a whole: Samples from collaborators originated in the United States, Italy and Spain and spanned both the acute and convalescent phases of COVID-19. Samples came from the ongoing ImmuneRACE study (first 160 participants) plus 1,254 subjects from 6 global collaborators. Sample metadata almost always included a de-identified subject ID, COVID-19 status, age in years and sex. HLA class I and class II types, where available, came from metadata supplied by the sample provider rather than from assay-based typing. The material from the prospective study consisted of cDNA or gDNA derived from T cells, B-cell-depleted T cells, or PBMCs. The repertoires were made available in a free public database intended to serve as a resource for research on the immune response to SARS-CoV-2. Subjects who had been exposed to COVID-19, were actively infected with it, or had recovered from it provided the deeply sampled blood TCRbeta repertoires that made up the dataset.

Turning to this clone: Its antigen has not been determined. One base away there is no much larger clone; base qualities are not given.

TCRbeta CDR3 regions were amplified from genomic DNA using the immunoSEQ Assay, a bias-controlled multiplex PCR. In the authors' own workflow: Within the assay, amplification of reference gene primers was used to estimate how many nucleated cells each sample contained. Sequence reads were collapsed and filtered to measure the absolute abundance of every unique TCRbeta CDR3 rearrangement. Productive Simpson clonality was computed per sample as the square root of Simpson's diversity index over productive rearrangements. Entries here come from immuneACCESS through TCRdb and include only in-frame sequences with V and J called. Some clones fail to appear in such tables; in the studies checked, an unresolved V gene covers under half of the shortfall, and the cause of the remainder is unknown. For V, J and clone size, that table is used; D and trimming come from the DNA. Across this sample there are about 240,000 clones, with 80% to 90% seen only once. In total, the top ten clones hold around 7.5% of the sample.

Points the paper makes about the study in general: Clinical and demographic metadata were provided uncurated, with the amount varying by source and participant.

One collaborating source in Seattle enrolled patients while the patients were actively infected and followed the patients over time throughout the course of disease. Whole blood was collected in K2EDTA tubes by collaborating institutions according to the institutions' own protocols. Collaborator samples were shipped for TCRbeta analysis as frozen whole blood, isolated PBMCs, or DNA extracted from either sample type. Relative to germline, V is missing 3 bases and J is missing 4 bases, with 7 bases of the junction outside any gene match. The germline V gene supplies CDR1 WSHSY and CDR2 SAAADI. From its cysteine to its phenylalanine, the CDR3 spans 16 amino acids. Here the CDR3 DNA is all that survives: 48 bases in frame from base 1.

Recombination linked TRBV10-2 to TRBJ2-5; the junction holds 11 bases that match TRBD1. The clonotype was recovered from a woman of 80 years or more with COVID-19, enrolled during active disease. Sequencing was performed on peripheral blood. CDR3 sequence: CASSDPGTGGLETQYF. The DNA is TGCGCCAGCAGTGACCCCGGGACAGGGGGTTTAGAGACCCAGTACTTC.